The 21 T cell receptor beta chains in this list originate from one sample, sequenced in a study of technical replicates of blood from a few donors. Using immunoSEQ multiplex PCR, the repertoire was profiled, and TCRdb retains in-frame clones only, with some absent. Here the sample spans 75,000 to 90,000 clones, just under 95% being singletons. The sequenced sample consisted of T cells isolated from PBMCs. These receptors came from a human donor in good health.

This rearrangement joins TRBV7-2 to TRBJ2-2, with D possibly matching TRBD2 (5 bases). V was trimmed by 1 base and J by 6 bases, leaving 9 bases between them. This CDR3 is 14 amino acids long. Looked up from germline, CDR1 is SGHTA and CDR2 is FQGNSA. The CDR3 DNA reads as TGTGCCAGCAGCTTAGGACCGGGATCCGGGGAGCTGTTTTTT. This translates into CASSLGPGSGELFF. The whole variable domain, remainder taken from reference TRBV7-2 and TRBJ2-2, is GAGVSQSPSNKVTEKGKDVELRCDPISGHTALYWYRQSLGQGLEFLIYFQGNSAPDKSGLPSDRFSAERTGGSVSTLTIQRTQQEDSAVYLCASSLGPGSGELFFGEGSRLTVL.

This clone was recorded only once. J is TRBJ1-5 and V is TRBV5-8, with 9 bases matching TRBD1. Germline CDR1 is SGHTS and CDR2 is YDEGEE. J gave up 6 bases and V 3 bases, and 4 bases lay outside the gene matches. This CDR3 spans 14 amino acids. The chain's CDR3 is CASSYRQGVQPQHF. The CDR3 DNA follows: TGTGCCAGCAGCTATCGACAGGGGGTTCAGCCCCAGCATTTT.

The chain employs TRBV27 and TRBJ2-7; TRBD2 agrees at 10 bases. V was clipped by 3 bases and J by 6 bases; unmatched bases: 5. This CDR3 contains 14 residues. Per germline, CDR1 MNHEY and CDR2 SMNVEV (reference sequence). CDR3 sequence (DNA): TGTGCCAGCAGTTTTCTGCTAGCGGGGGCCGAGCAGTACTTC. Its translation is CASSFLLAGAEQYF.

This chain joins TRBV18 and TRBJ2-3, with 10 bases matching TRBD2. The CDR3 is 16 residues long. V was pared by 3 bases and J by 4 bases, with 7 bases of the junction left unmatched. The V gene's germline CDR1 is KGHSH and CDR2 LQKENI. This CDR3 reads CASSPSLAGVADTQYF. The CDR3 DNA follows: TGTGCCAGCTCACCCAGTCTAGCGGGAGTTGCAGATACGCAGTATTTT.

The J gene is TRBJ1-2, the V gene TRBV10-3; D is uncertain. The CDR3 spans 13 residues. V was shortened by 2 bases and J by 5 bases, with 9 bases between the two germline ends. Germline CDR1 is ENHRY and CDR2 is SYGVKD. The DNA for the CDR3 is TGTGCCATCAGTGAGGGGGAGAGGTATGGCTACACCTTC. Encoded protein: CAISEGERYGYTF.

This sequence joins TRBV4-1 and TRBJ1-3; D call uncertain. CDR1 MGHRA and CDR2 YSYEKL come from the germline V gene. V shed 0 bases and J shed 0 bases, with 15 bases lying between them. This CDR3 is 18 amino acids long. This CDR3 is CASSQDWQAGGSGNTIYF. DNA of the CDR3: TGCGCCAGCAGCCAAGATTGGCAAGCTGGAGGCTCTGGAAACACCATATATTTT.

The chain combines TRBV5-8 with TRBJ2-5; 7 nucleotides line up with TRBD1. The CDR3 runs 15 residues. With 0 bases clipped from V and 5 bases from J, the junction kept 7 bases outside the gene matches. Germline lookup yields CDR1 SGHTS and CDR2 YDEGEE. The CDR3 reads CASSLAWGQSETQYF. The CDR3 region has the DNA TGTGCCAGCAGCTTGGCCTGGGGACAGTCGGAGACCCAGTACTTC.

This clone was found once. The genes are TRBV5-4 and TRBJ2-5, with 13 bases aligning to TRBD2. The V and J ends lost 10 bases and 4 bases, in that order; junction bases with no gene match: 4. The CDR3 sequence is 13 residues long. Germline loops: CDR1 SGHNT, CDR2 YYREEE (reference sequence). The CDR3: CAGGTSGIETQYF. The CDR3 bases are TGTGCCGGAGGGACTAGCGGGATAGAGACCCAGTACTTC.

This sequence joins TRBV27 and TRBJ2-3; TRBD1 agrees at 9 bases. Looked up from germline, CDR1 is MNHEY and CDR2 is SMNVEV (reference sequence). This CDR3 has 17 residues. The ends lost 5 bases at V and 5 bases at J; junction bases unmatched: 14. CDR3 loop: CASSTHRDRARVDTQYF. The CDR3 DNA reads TGTGCCAGCAGTACCCATCGGGACAGGGCTAGAGTAGATACGCAGTATTTT.

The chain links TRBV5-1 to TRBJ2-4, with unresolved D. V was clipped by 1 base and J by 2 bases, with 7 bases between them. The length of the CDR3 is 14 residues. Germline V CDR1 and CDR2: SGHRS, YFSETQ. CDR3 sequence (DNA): TGCGCCAGCAGCTTGTATGAGACCAAAAACATTCAGTACTTC. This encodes CASSLYETKNIQYF.

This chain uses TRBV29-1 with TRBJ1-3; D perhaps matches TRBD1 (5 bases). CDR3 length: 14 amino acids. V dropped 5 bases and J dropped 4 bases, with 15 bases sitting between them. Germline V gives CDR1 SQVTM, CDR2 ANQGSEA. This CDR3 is CSVWGLPGGNTIYF. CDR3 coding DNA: TGCAGCGTTTGGGGCCTACCTGGGGGAAACACCATATATTTT. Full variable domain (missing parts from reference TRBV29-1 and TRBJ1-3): SAVISQKPSRDICQRGTSLTIQCQVDSQVTMMFWYRQQPGQSLTLIATANQGSEATYESGFVIDKFPISRPNLTFSTLTVSNMSPEDSSIYLCSVWGLPGGNTIYFGEGSWLTVV.

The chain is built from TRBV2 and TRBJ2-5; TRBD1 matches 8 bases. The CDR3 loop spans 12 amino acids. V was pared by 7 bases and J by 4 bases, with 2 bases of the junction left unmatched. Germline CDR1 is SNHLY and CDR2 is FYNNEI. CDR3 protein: CASIGQGETQYF. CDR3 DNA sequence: TGTGCCAGCATCGGACAGGGAGAGACCCAGTACTTC.

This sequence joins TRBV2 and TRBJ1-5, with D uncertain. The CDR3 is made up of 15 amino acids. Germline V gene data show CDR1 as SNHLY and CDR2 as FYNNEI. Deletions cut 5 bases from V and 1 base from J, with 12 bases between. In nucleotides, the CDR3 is TGTGCCAGCAGTAGAGGAGGTATAAGCAATCAGCCCCAGCATTTT. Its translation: CASSRGGISNQPQHF.

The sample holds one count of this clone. The CDR3 is CASSLGGLAGDEQFF. The CDR3 coding sequence is TGCGCCAGCAGCTTGGGAGGACTAGCGGGAGATGAGCAGTTCTTC. The V gene is TRBV5-1, the J gene TRBJ2-1; 13 nucleotides align to TRBD2. This CDR3 spans 15 amino acids. J gave up 8 bases and V 0 bases, and 2 bases lay outside the gene matches. Germline lookup yields CDR1 SGHRS and CDR2 YFSETQ.

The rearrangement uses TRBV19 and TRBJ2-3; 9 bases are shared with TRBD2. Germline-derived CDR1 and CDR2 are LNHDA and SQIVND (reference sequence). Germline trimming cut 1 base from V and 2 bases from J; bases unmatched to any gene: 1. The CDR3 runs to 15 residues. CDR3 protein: CASSIVAGATDTQYF. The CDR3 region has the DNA TGTGCCAGTAGTATAGTAGCGGGAGCCACAGATACGCAGTATTTT.

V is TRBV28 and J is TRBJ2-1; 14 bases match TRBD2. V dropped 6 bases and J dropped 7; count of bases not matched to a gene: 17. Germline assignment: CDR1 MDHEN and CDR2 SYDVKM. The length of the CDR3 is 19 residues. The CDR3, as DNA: TGTGCCAGCAGGAGGACCGGGACTAGCGGGAGAGGGGGTTTAAATGAGCAGTTCTTC. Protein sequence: CASRRTGTSGRGGLNEQFF.

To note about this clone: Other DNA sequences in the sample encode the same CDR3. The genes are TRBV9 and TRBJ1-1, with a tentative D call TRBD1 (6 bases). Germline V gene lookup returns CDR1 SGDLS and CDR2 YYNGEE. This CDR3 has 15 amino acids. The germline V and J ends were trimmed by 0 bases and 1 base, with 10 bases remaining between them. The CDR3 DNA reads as TGTGCCAGCAGCGTAGGTCACAGGGAGAACACTGAAGCTTTCTTT. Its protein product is CASSVGHRENTEAFF.

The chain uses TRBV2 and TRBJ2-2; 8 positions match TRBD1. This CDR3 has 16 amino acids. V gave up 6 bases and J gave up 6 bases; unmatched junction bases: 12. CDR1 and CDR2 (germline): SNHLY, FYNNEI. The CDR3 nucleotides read TGTGCCAGCAGGACGACAGGGGATCCCGGGGCCGGGGAGCTGTTTTTT. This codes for CASRTTGDPGAGELFF.

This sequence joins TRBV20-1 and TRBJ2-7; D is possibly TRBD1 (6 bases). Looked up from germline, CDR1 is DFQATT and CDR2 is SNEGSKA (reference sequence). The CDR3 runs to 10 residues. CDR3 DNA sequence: TGCGGGGCAGGGGACTACGAGCAGTACTTC. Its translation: CGAGDYEQYF.

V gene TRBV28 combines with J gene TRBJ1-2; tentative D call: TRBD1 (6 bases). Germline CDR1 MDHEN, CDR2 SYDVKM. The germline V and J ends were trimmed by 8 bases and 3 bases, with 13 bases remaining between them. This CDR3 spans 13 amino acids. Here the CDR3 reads CASSTRTDYGYTF. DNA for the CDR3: TGTGCCAGCTCGACACGGACAGACTATGGCTACACCTTC.

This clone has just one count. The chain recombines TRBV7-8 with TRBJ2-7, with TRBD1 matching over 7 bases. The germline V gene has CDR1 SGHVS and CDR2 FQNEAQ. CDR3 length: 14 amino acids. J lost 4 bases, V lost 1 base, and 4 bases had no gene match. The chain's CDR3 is CASSLEGQIYEQYF. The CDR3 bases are TGTGCCAGCAGCTTAGAGGGACAGATTTACGAGCAGTACTTC.